This T cell receptor (beta chain) comes out of a study of OX40 agonist ivuxolimab in advanced cancers. Study-level information: While on treatment, patients had intravenous ivuxolimab at 0.01 to 10 mg/kg every 2 weeks.

Autoimmune disease history or systemic immunosuppression disqualified patients. Regarding this clone: A junction boundary mismatches the germline segment, possibly from a read error.

Per germline, CDR1 MDHEN and CDR2 SYDVKM. This CDR3 has 15 residues. TCRdb's copy holds only in-frame clones and misses some; the assay was immunoSEQ multiplex PCR. The sample records some 16,000 clones, roughly four fifths being singletons. This sequence was found in an adult with an advanced solid tumor such as melanoma, head and neck, liver or kidney cancer. The chain has TRBV28 and TRBJ2-1; 10 bases align to TRBD1. The specimen comprised CD4+ or CD8+ T cells sorted from blood, sampled in a trial of the OX40 agonist ivuxolimab. The DNA of the CDR3 is TGTGCCAGCAGTCAGACAGGGGGCTCCCACAATGAGCAGTTCTTC. It encodes CASSQTGGSHNEQFF.